A single sample is the source of the 29 T cell receptor beta chains below, sequenced in a study of regulatory T cells in long-lasting Graves disease. For TCR beta, libraries came from iRepertoire HTBI primers and Arm-PCR of CDR3 regions. MiXCR, applied by TCRdb to the multiplex PCR reads, yields one record per CDR3 protein. The sample contains almost 450,000 distinct CDR3 sequences, approximately 16% of which appear only once. Indicated time point: newly diagnosed GD, antithyroid drugs for less than 3 months. The TCR library was made from RNA extracted from PBMCs. These data also formed part of another study, on T cells in Graves' hyperthyroidism and ophthalmopathy.

Sequencing was performed on peripheral blood mononuclear cells (PBMCs), taken at new diagnosis, from a patient treated with antithyroid drugs. The receptors were sampled from a woman aged 25 to 45 with Graves disease.

Concerning this clonotype itself: Just one base apart from a much larger clone, this may be a read error. CDR3 region: CASGFGNRELAYNEQFF. The CDR3 nucleotides read TGCGCCAGCGGCTTCGGAAACAGGGAATTGGCCTACAATGAGCAGTTCTTC. The V gene is TRBV5-1, the J gene TRBJ2-1; D is perhaps TRBD1 (6 bases). The CDR3 is made up of 17 amino acids. CDR1 is SGHRS, CDR2 YFSETQ, per germline.

This clonotype was recorded at least ten times. The chain recombines TRBV28 with TRBJ2-3; 7 bases match TRBD1. CDR1 and CDR2 from the germline V gene are MDHEN and SYDVKM. CDR3 size: 16 residues. Trimming took 7 bases from V and 5 from J; bases not matched to a gene: 15. The CDR3 region is CASTLTGYPTRDTQYF. The CDR3 nucleotides are TGTGCCAGCACCCTGACAGGGTACCCCACAAGAGATACGCAGTATTTT.

This clonotype showed up many times. The chain couples TRBV7-9 to TRBJ1-1; D not certain. Germline CDR1 reads SEHNR; CDR2 reads FQNEAQ (reference sequence). Trimming stripped 5 bases from V and 6 bases from J, with 13 bases between. This CDR3 comprises 13 residues. The chain's CDR3 is CASSPDGFAEAFF. The CDR3 region has the DNA TGTGCCAGCAGCCCCGACGGGTTCGCTGAAGCTTTCTTT.

The genes are TRBV20-1 and TRBJ1-1, with D unclear. The V gene lost 0 bases and the J gene lost 1 base, with 9 bases spanning the gap. The CDR3 consists of 14 residues. Germline CDR1 DFQATT, CDR2 SNEGSKA (reference sequence). Written as DNA, the CDR3 is TGCAGTGCTAGAGATTACCTGCGGAACACTGAAGCTTTCTTT. This sequence encodes CSARDYLRNTEAFF.

This clonotype appeared many times. The chain links TRBV14 to TRBJ2-7; D not resolved. V lost 0 bases to trimming and J lost 0 bases, with 12 bases between them. The germline gives CDR1 SGHDN, CDR2 FVKESK. CDR3 length: 16 residues. CDR3 nucleotides: TGTGCCAGCAGCCAAGATTGGGGTGTTTACTCCTACGAGCAGTACTTC. Residues: CASSQDWGVYSYEQYF.

The chain links TRBV5-1 to TRBJ1-2; D unresolved. Trimming pared 0 bases from V and 3 bases from J, leaving 6 bases between. Germline CDR1 reads SGHRS; CDR2 reads YFSETQ. The CDR3 length is 13 residues. Here the CDR3 reads CASSLAPDYGYTF. The DNA of the CDR3 is TGCGCCAGCAGCTTGGCGCCCGACTATGGCTACACCTTC.

The chain is built from TRBV20-1 and TRBJ2-1, with D maybe TRBD2 (5 bases). CDR1 DFQATT and CDR2 SNEGSKA come from the germline V gene (reference sequence). The CDR3 sequence is 10 residues long. The CDR3 region has the DNA TGCTCAGCGGCGTTCAATGAGCAGTTCTTC. Encoded protein: CSAAFNEQFF.

V is TRBV6-2 or TRBV6-3 and J is TRBJ2-7; TRBD1 aligns across 7 bases. The length of the CDR3 is 16 residues. Per germline, CDR1 MNHEY and CDR2 SVGEGT. After removal of 6 bases from V and 2 bases from J, the junction contained 13 bases not matched to a gene. CDR3 bases: TGTGCCAGCAGGGGATCACAGGGGATCTATCCCTACGAGCAGTACTTC. Encoded protein: CASRGSQGIYPYEQYF.

The chain joins TRBV6-2 or TRBV6-3 to TRBJ2-1; D assignment may be TRBD1 or TRBD2 (5 bases each). V was shortened by 4 bases and J by 9 bases, with 16 bases between the two germline ends. CDR1 and CDR2 (germline): MNHEY, SVGEGT. CDR3 size: 14 residues. CDR3 bases: TGTGCCAGCAGTTCACCCGGGACCTCCAGTGAGCAGTTCTTC. This translates into CASSSPGTSSEQFF.

Ten or more counts support this clonotype. The CDR3 is CASREQLITDNYGYTF. CDR3 bases: TGTGCCAGCAGGGAACAGCTCATAACGGATAACTATGGCTACACCTTC. V and J are TRBV12-3 or TRBV12-4 and TRBJ1-2; D remains ambiguous. The germline V and J ends were trimmed by 6 bases and 1 base, with 18 bases remaining between them. The CDR3 has 16 residues.

The gene calls are TRBV20-1 and TRBJ2-5; 10 bases map to TRBD2. J lost 1 base, V lost 0 bases, and 2 bases had no gene match. The CDR3 spans 15 residues. Looked up from germline, CDR1 is DFQATT and CDR2 is SNEGSKA (reference sequence). The CDR3 nucleotides are TGCAGTGCTAGAGACCCTAGCGGGAGCCAAGAGACCCAGTACTTC. Translated, it gives CSARDPSGSQETQYF.

This clonotype has a handful of counts. The chain joins TRBV20-1 to TRBJ2-2, with 8 bases aligning to TRBD2. With V trimmed by 2 bases and J by 6 bases, 5 bases remained unmatched. Looked up from germline, CDR1 is DFQATT and CDR2 is SNEGSKA (reference sequence). This CDR3 has 14 amino acids. The DNA of the CDR3 is TGCAGTGCTAGACTAGCGGGCTCCGCCGGGGAGCTGTTTTTT. Translation gives CSARLAGSAGELFF.

This clonotype turned up a few times. The V and J genes are TRBV18 and TRBJ2-3; perhaps TRBD2 as D (5 bases). V gave up 0 bases and J gave up 3 bases, with 13 bases separating them. Per germline, CDR1 KGHSH and CDR2 LQKENI. This CDR3 spans 16 amino acids. The CDR3 is CASSPPLPGLTDTQYF. The DNA of the CDR3 is TGTGCCAGCTCACCACCTCTTCCGGGGTTGACAGATACGCAGTATTTT.

This clonotype has just a few counts. The chain carries TRBV20-1 and TRBJ2-7; D perhaps matches TRBD1 (6 bases). Germline V gene lookup returns CDR1 DFQATT and CDR2 SNEGSKA (reference sequence). Trimming cost V 3 bases and J 2 bases, with 14 bases left between them. CDR3 length: 14 residues. The CDR3 reads CSASGDNPPYEQYF. The CDR3 nucleotides read TGCAGTGCTAGTGGGGACAATCCCCCCTACGAGCAGTACTTC.

This rearrangement joins TRBV4-3 to TRBJ2-2; the match to TRBD1 covers 8 bases. Germline V gives CDR1 LGHNA, CDR2 YSLEER. This CDR3 spans 17 amino acids. V shed 1 base and J 4 bases; nucleotides not matched to a gene: 8. CDR3 sequence reads: CASSQVLETGGTGELFF. CDR3 DNA sequence: TGCGCCAGCAGCCAAGTCCTTGAAACAGGGGGCACCGGGGAGCTGTTTTTT.

V and J are TRBV7-9 and TRBJ2-7, with D possibly matching TRBD1 (6 bases). The CDR3 length is 17 residues. Per germline, CDR1 SEHNR and CDR2 FQNEAQ (reference sequence). The V and J ends lost 1 base and 1 base respectively, with 17 bases between them. CDR3 DNA: TGTGCCAGCAGCTTAGGGGACCCCGGGACACCATCCTACGAGCAGTACTTC. It codes for CASSLGDPGTPSYEQYF.

This clonotype came up many times. This chain uses TRBV11-1 with TRBJ2-7, with TRBD2 as a possible D gene (7 bases). CDR3 length equals 16 residues. Trimming left V 5 bases short and J 1 base short, with 18 bases between. The germline V gene has CDR1 SGHAT and CDR2 FQDESV (reference sequence). Here the CDR3 DNA reads TGTGCCAGCAGCCACATGGGGGCGGGAGCGTCCTACGAGCAGTACTTC. Translated, it gives CASSHMGAGASYEQYF.

This clonotype was observed at least ten times. This sequence joins TRBV19 and TRBJ1-2; D call uncertain. Trimming pared 2 bases from V and 0 bases from J, leaving 22 bases between. Germline CDR1 LNHDA, CDR2 SQIVND (reference sequence). This CDR3 has 19 residues. CDR3 protein: CASSILVNTPFGPNYGYTF. CDR3 sequence (DNA): TGTGCCAGTAGTATACTCGTTAACACTCCGTTCGGGCCTAACTATGGCTACACCTTC.

This clonotype was counted ten times or more. The genes are TRBV27 and TRBJ2-4; D might be TRBD1 (6 bases). Trimming shortened V by 2 bases and J by 4 bases, and 12 bases separated the two germline ends. This CDR3 spans 15 amino acids. Germline assignment: CDR1 MNHEY and CDR2 SMNVEV (reference sequence). DNA for the CDR3: TGTGCCAGCAGTTTACTTCACAGGGCGAAAAACATTCAGTACTTC. It is translated as CASSLLHRAKNIQYF.

The chain joins TRBV4-1 to TRBJ1-4; D not resolved. Trimming pared 0 bases from V and 5 bases from J, leaving 10 bases between. This CDR3 comprises 15 residues. Germline CDR1 is MGHRA and CDR2 is YSYEKL. The CDR3 nucleotides are TGCGCCAGCAGCCAAGATGGTCTAGTCAATGAAAAACTGTTTTTT. This translates into CASSQDGLVNEKLFF.

This clonotype was detected ten times or more. This chain uses TRBV27 with TRBJ2-1; weak D call: TRBD1 (6 bases). The germline V and J ends were trimmed by 7 bases and 2 bases, with 18 bases remaining between them. The CDR3 extends over 16 amino acids. Germline values: CDR1 MNHEY, CDR2 SMNVEV (reference sequence). The CDR3 DNA reads as TGTGCCAGCACTTCATTTCTGGACAGAACCTACAATGAGCAGTTCTTC. This codes for CASTSFLDRTYNEQFF.

The V gene is TRBV10-2, the J gene TRBJ1-2; D unclear. The length of the CDR3 is 16 residues. Trimming took off 5 bases at V and 0 bases at J, with 16 bases between the two ends. Germline lookup yields CDR1 WSHSY and CDR2 SAAADI. CDR3 in amino acids: CASSFGPFDPNYGYTF. The CDR3 DNA reads TGCGCCAGCAGTTTCGGCCCCTTTGATCCTAACTATGGCTACACCTTC.

This clonotype was observed a few times. The rearrangement joins TRBV5-1 to TRBJ1-1, with D hard to call. Germline loops: CDR1 SGHRS, CDR2 YFSETQ. V lost 1 base, J lost 3 bases, and 7 bases lay in between. This CDR3 is 13 amino acids long. CDR3 in amino acids: CASSLREDTEAFF. CDR3 DNA sequence: TGCGCCAGCAGCTTGAGGGAGGACACTGAAGCTTTCTTT.

Notes on this clonotype: A clone one base away is much larger, so this may be a read error. This chain links TRBV6-1 with TRBJ2-7; 12 bases line up with TRBD2. The CDR3 covers 14 residues. V was clipped by 8 bases and J by 5 bases; unmatched bases: 7. CDR1 is MNHNS and CDR2 is SASEGT in the germline V gene. The CDR3 loop is CASGLTSGSNEQYF. The CDR3 DNA reads as TGTGCCAGCGGCTTGACTAGCGGGAGTAACGAGCAGTACTTC.

This clonotype was counted many times. This sequence joins TRBV7-3 and TRBJ2-7; D is ambiguous. V was pared by 5 bases and J by 9 bases, with 26 bases between. The CDR3 has 16 residues. The germline V gene encodes CDR1 SGHTA and CDR2 FQGTGA. CDR3 DNA: TGTGCCAGCAGCCCCCGTCCCGGCAAGGCCTTACTATCGCAGTACTTC. Translation gives CASSPRPGKALLSQYF.

This clonotype turned up a few times. This rearrangement joins TRBV7-9 to TRBJ1-1; D might be TRBD1 (5 bases). CDR1 is SEHNR, CDR2 FQNEAQ, per germline (reference sequence). This CDR3 is 15 amino acids long. The germline V and J ends were trimmed by 5 bases and 2 bases, with 15 bases remaining between them. As DNA, the CDR3 is TGTGCCAGCAGCCTCTCCCCGACAGTAAACACTGAAGCTTTCTTT. Encoded protein: CASSLSPTVNTEAFF.

The table lists this clonotype with many counts. The rearrangement uses TRBV28 and TRBJ2-1; 8 bases map to TRBD1. Germline CDR1 reads MDHEN; CDR2 reads SYDVKM. J was trimmed by 5 bases and V by 3 bases; bases with no gene match: 6. The CDR3 loop spans 15 amino acids. The CDR3 DNA follows: TGTGCCAGCAGTTTTCTGGACAGGGCCCACAATGAGCAGTTCTTC. Translation gives CASSFLDRAHNEQFF.

Comments on this clonotype: Given a much more abundant clone one base away, this may be a read error. The chain is built from TRBV28 and TRBJ2-7, with D possibly called TRBD1 or TRBD2 (5 bases each). CDR3 length: 15 amino acids. Germline lookup yields CDR1 MDHEN and CDR2 SYDVKM. This CDR3 reads CASISGRDDNYERYF. CDR3 nucleotides: TGTGCCAGCATATCAGGCCGGGACGACAACTACGAGCGGTACTTC. The whole variable domain, filled in from reference TRBV28 and TRBJ2-7, reads DVKVTQSSRYLVKRTGEKVFLECVQDMDHENMFWYRQDPGLGLRLIYFSYDVKMKEKGDIPEGYSVSREKKERFSLILESASTNQTSMYLCASISGRDDNYERYFGPGTRLTVT.

The rearrangement links TRBV5-5 to TRBJ1-5, with TRBD1 as a possible D gene (6 bases). The germline V and J ends were trimmed by 2 bases and 4 bases, with 13 bases remaining between them. This CDR3 is built from 15 residues. CDR1 is SGHKS and CDR2 is YYEKEE in the germline V gene (reference sequence). The CDR3 nucleotides are TGTGCCAGCAGCTTCACCCCGGACAGTAATCAGCCCCAGCATTTT. As protein: CASSFTPDSNQPQHF.